What follows are 3 T cell receptor beta chains derived from one specimen sequenced in a study of post-analysis software for immune sequencing data. Unique-molecular-identifier-tagged TCR beta cDNA libraries were used. TCRdb reprocessed the PCR reads with MiXCR, giving one entry per CDR3 protein. The sample consists of 450,000 to 650,000 distinct CDR3 sequences, 44% of them appearing once. The antigens these receptors bind are not known. Study-wide points: Patients carried five TRBV segments more frequently than controls did, and TRBV5-6, TRBV5-1 and TRBV20-1 were among them.

The specimen was blood. The receptors were gathered from a girl under 18 with multiple sclerosis.

This clonotype has just a few counts. The rearrangement uses TRBV29-1 and TRBJ2-1, with unresolved D. This CDR3 comprises 12 residues. V shed 0 bases and J shed 5 bases, with 5 bases lying between them. CDR1 is SQVTM, CDR2 ANQGSEA, per germline. The chain's CDR3 is CSVEEVNNEQFF. CDR3 DNA: TGCAGCGTTGAAGAAGTCAACAATGAGCAGTTCTTC.

The chain joins TRBV2 to TRBJ2-3; D not certain. The germline V gene encodes CDR1 SNHLY and CDR2 FYNNEI. Deletions cut 6 bases from V and 2 bases from J, with 12 bases between. CDR3 length equals 14 residues. The CDR3 reads CASRSGVPTDTQYF. In nucleotides, the CDR3 is TGTGCCAGCAGAAGTGGGGTACCCACAGATACGCAGTATTTT.

This clonotype was counted many times. The chain is built from TRBV4-1 and TRBJ2-5, with TRBD2 identical over 9 bases. CDR3 length equals 15 residues. Per the germline V gene, CDR1 is MGHRA and CDR2 is YSYEKL. J lost 4 bases, V lost 4 bases, and 7 bases had no gene match. In DNA form, the CDR3 reads TGCGCCAGCAGCCCCGGGACTAGCTTTGGAGAGACCCAGTACTTC. It yields the protein CASSPGTSFGETQYF.